The text below deals with one TCR beta chain. Which antigen it targets is not known. Per-nucleotide qualities are absent, and no much larger clonotype sits a single base away. This sample was taken from a study of blood T cell repertoires in COVID-19 (TCRdb year 2020). Background on the whole study: The collaborator samples originated in the United States, Italy and Spain and spanned the acute and convalescent phases of COVID-19. The prospective study material was composed of cDNA or gDNA derived from T cells, B-cell-depleted T cells, or PBMCs. The dataset comprised deeply sampled blood TCRbeta repertoires from subjects exposed to, actively infected with, or recovered from COVID-19. A freely available public database, intended as a resource for researchers studying the immune response to SARS-CoV-2, is where the repertoires were released. The samples were drawn from the first 160 participants of the ongoing ImmuneRACE study and from 950 to 1,500 subjects provided by 6 global collaborators. A de-identified subject ID, COVID-19 status, age in years and sex were almost always included in the sample metadata. Where available, HLA class I and class II types were taken from metadata supplied by the sample provider and were not determined by assay-based typing. General conclusions and limits of the study: The quantity of clinical and demographic metadata differed by source and by participant and was supplied without curation.

The immunoSEQ Assay, a bias-controlled multiplex PCR, was used to amplify TCRbeta CDR3 regions from genomic DNA. The original pipeline was this. Nucleated cell counts per sample were estimated from amplification of reference gene primers within the assay. To quantify the absolute abundance of each unique TCRbeta CDR3 rearrangement, sequence reads were collapsed and filtered. For each sample, productive Simpson clonality was calculated as the square root of Simpson's diversity index over productive rearrangements. This immuneACCESS table, as held by TCRdb, lists in-frame sequences with V and J called but not all clones. Of the missing ones, under half trace to an unresolved V gene in checked studies; the others have no known cause. The V and J calls and the clone size are those of that table, but D and trimming were determined from the DNA. The sample includes about 140,000 clones, with roughly four fifths observed a single time. The ten largest clones represent approximately 4.5% of the sample.

The germline V gene (reference sequence) supplies CDR1 MNHEY and CDR2 SMNVEV. Including the terminal cysteine and phenylalanine, the CDR3 comprises 16 residues. Just the 48-base CDR3 DNA is kept, in frame starting at base 1. Relative to germline, V is missing 4 bases and J is missing 1 base, with 9 bases of the junction outside any gene match. Each collaborating institution followed its own protocols to collect whole blood in K2EDTA tubes. Collaborator samples were shipped for TCRbeta analysis as frozen whole blood, isolated PBMCs, or DNA extracted from either sample type. This TCR derives from a woman older than 75 with active or convalescent COVID-19. The source material was peripheral blood. The sequence is built from TRBV27 and TRBJ1-1, with 7 middle bases fitting TRBD1. The bases read TGTGCCAGCAGTTCCCGACAGGGAAGAAAGAACACTGAAGCTTTCTTT. This is translated as CASSSRQGRKNTEAFF.